The next 32 T cell receptor beta chains were all read from a single sample in a study of shared clonotypes between healthy human individuals. Generated by immunoSEQ multiplex PCR, the TCRdb table keeps only in-frame clones and is missing some. The sample has some 2.3 million clones, approximately 93% seen once; the top ten hold 0.35% to 0.45%. The source material was naive CD4+ T cells from PBMCs. Subset given: CD45RA+ positively selected. The receptor source for this set is a man aged 18 to 30 in good health. Some clones in this sample may be carry-over from other donors' samples.

The V call is TRBV7-8, the J call TRBJ1-2; D is possibly TRBD1 (5 bases). CDR3 size: 13 residues. Deletions cut 6 bases from V and 4 bases from J, with 12 bases between. Germline lookup yields CDR1 SGHVS and CDR2 FQNEAQ. CDR3: CASSYGTPYGYTF. The CDR3 DNA sequence: TGTGCCAGCAGTTACGGGACCCCCTATGGCTACACCTTC. The complete variable domain, with remaining parts taken from reference TRBV7-8 and TRBJ1-2, reads GAGVSQSPRYKVAKRGQDVALRCDPISGHVSLFWYQQALGQGPEFLTYFQNEAQLDKSGLPSDRFFAERPEGSVSTLKIQRTQQEDSAVYLCASSYGTPYGYTFGSGTRLTVV.

This chain links TRBV28 with TRBJ2-3; D gene ambiguous. The CDR3 loop spans 15 amino acids. V shed 0 bases and J shed 2 bases, with 9 bases lying between them. Germline CDR1 MDHEN, CDR2 SYDVKM. The CDR3 DNA reads as TGTGCCAGCAGTTTATGGGGTCGATTCACAGATACGCAGTATTTT. This sequence encodes CASSLWGRFTDTQYF. Supplemented by reference TRBV28 and TRBJ2-3, the full variable domain reads DVKVTQSSRYLVKRTGEKVFLECVQDMDHENMFWYRQDPGLGLRLIYFSYDVKMKEKGDIPEGYSVSREKKERFSLILESASTNQTSMYLCASSLWGRFTDTQYFGPGTRLTVL.

The gene calls are TRBV5-1 and TRBJ1-1; tentative D call: TRBD1 (5 bases). This CDR3 contains 14 residues. From germline, CDR1 is SGHRS and CDR2 YFSETQ. V shed 3 bases and J shed 5 bases, with 14 bases lying between them. Here the CDR3 reads CASSSRREGTEAFF. CDR3 in DNA: TGCGCCAGCAGCTCGAGACGGGAGGGGACTGAAGCTTTCTTT.

The rearrangement links TRBV6-5 to TRBJ2-1, with TRBD2 matching over 9 bases. The CDR3 loop spans 15 amino acids. The germline CDR1 and CDR2 sequences are MNHEY and SVGAGI. Trimming at V came to 6 bases and at J to 2 bases, leaving 5 bases not matched to a gene. The CDR3 spells CASRLAGVTYNEQFF. The DNA for the CDR3 is TGTGCCAGCAGATTAGCGGGAGTGACCTACAATGAGCAGTTCTTC.

The chain uses TRBV10-1 and TRBJ2-1; the D gene could be TRBD1 or TRBD2 (5 bases each). Germline V lookup: CDR1 WNHNN, CDR2 SYGVQD (reference sequence). The CDR3 is 17 amino acids. The germline V and J ends were trimmed by 0 bases and 8 bases, with 20 bases remaining between them. The CDR3 bases are TGCGCCAGCAGTGAGTCCCCCGACCTGGGGGAGAATTATGAGCAGTTCTTC. This codes for CASSESPDLGENYEQFF.

This chain uses TRBV5-1 with TRBJ1-4; D is uncertain. The germline CDR1 and CDR2 sequences are SGHRS and YFSETQ. V was cut by 4 bases and J by 7 bases, with 17 bases left in between. The length of the CDR3 is 15 residues. In DNA, the CDR3 is TGCGCCAGCAGCCCCGCCAGGATGATTGGTGAAAAACTGTTTTTT. Protein: CASSPARMIGEKLFF.

This chain uses TRBV25-1 with TRBJ1-5; tentatively, D is TRBD1 (6 bases). Germline CDR1 and CDR2: MGHDK and SYGVNS. Trimming took 4 bases from V and 4 from J, leaving 11 bases between them. The CDR3 runs 14 residues. The CDR3 is CASSARGGNQPQHF. The CDR3, as DNA: TGTGCCAGCAGTGCCCGAGGGGGTAATCAGCCCCAGCATTTT. Full variable domain (remainder filled in from reference TRBV25-1 and TRBJ1-5): EADIYQTPRYLVIGTGKKITLECSQTMGHDKMYWYQQDPGMELHLIHYSYGVNSTEKGDLSSESTVSRIRTEHFPLTLESARPSHTSQYLCASSARGGNQPQHFGDGTRLSIL.

The chain recombines TRBV11-1 with TRBJ2-4; a weak D match, TRBD2 (6 bases). The V and J ends lost 0 bases and 5 bases respectively, with 8 bases between them. This CDR3 has 14 amino acids. CDR1 and CDR2 (germline): SGHAT, FQDESV (reference sequence). CDR3 DNA: TGTGCCAGCAGCTTAGCCTGGGGGGAAAACATTCAGTACTTC. As protein: CASSLAWGENIQYF.

This chain uses TRBV5-1 with TRBJ2-1; D ambiguous. Germline V gives CDR1 SGHRS, CDR2 YFSETQ. The V and J ends lost 0 bases and 6 bases respectively, with 10 bases between them. CDR3 length: 14 residues. The DNA for the CDR3 is TGCGCCAGCAGCTTGGCCGGAGAGCCCAATGAGCAGTTCTTC. As protein: CASSLAGEPNEQFF.

The chain carries TRBV7-8 and TRBJ1-1; the match to TRBD1 covers 9 bases. V gave up 2 bases and J gave up 10 bases; unmatched junction bases: 8. Germline lookup yields CDR1 SGHVS and CDR2 FQNEAQ. CDR3 size: 14 residues. CDR3 protein: CASSLNRDRAAAFF. In DNA form, the CDR3 reads TGTGCCAGCAGCTTAAACAGGGACAGGGCCGCAGCTTTCTTT.

The chain's CDR3 is CASSETSSNRELFF. The CDR3, as DNA: TGTGCCAGCAGCGAGACCAGTTCTAATCGGGAGCTGTTTTTT. This sequence joins TRBV7-3 and TRBJ2-2; D is unclear. The CDR3 spans 14 residues. The ends were cut back, 5 bases at V and 9 bases at J, with 16 bases in the middle. Germline CDR1 SGHTA, CDR2 FQGTGA.

V is TRBV30 and J is TRBJ1-5; D might be TRBD1 (5 bases). The CDR3 runs to 13 residues. Germline assignment: CDR1 GTSNPN and CDR2 SVGIG (reference sequence). With 5 bases removed from V and 3 bases from J, the gap between germline ends came to 11 bases. The CDR3 is CAWAGGPNQPQHF. CDR3 in DNA: TGTGCCTGGGCCGGGGGACCCAATCAGCCCCAGCATTTT.

A note on this clone: Other DNA sequences within the sample encode an identical CDR3. The rearrangement links TRBV9 to TRBJ2-1; D is possibly TRBD1 (5 bases). CDR1 and CDR2 (germline): SGDLS, YYNGEE. V was shortened by 0 bases and J by 0 bases, with 7 bases between the two germline ends. CDR3 size: 15 residues. CDR3 DNA sequence: TGTGCCAGCAGCGTAGGGCAGGGCTCCTACAATGAGCAGTTCTTC. Its protein product is CASSVGQGSYNEQFF.

This clone was picked up one time. The chain is built from TRBV29-1 and TRBJ2-3; D is unclear. Germline CDR1 and CDR2: SQVTM and ANQGSEA. V was shortened by 7 bases and J by 4 bases, with 12 bases between the two germline ends. The CDR3 contains 12 residues. CDR3 in amino acids: CSGVPDADTQYF. DNA for the CDR3: TGCAGCGGCGTCCCCGACGCAGATACGCAGTATTTT.

This clone was recorded once. V usage is TRBV7-6 and J usage is TRBJ2-7; 7 bases agree with TRBD1. The CDR3 covers 14 residues. CDR1 and CDR2 (germline): SGHVS, FNYEAQ. V shed 1 base, J shed 5 bases, and the junction held 5 bases outside the gene matches. CDR3 bases: TGTGCCAGCAGCTTAGACAGGGGAGTCCACGAGCAGTACTTC. It translates to CASSLDRGVHEQYF.

The DNA of the CDR3 is TGTGCCTGGAGGGGATTCGAGACACCTGGTAGCACAGATACGCAGTATTTT. Its protein product is CAWRGFETPGSTDTQYF. The chain carries TRBV30 and TRBJ2-3; D remains ambiguous. CDR1 and CDR2 (germline): GTSNPN, SVGIG (reference sequence). The CDR3 covers 17 residues. V was clipped by 3 bases and J by 0 bases, with 19 bases between them.

This chain connects TRBV12-5 to TRBJ2-5; D perhaps matches TRBD2 (6 bases). CDR1 is LGHNT and CDR2 is FRNRAP in the germline V gene. V lost 5 bases and J 2 bases, leaving 9 bases between the germline ends. This CDR3 has 13 residues. Here the CDR3 reads CASGRDLQETQYF. CDR3 in DNA: TGTGCTAGTGGTAGGGACTTACAAGAGACCCAGTACTTC.

CDR3 nucleotide sequence: TGTGCCAGCAGTTCAGGGGGACTAAATCAAGGCACAGATACGCAGTATTTT. Protein sequence: CASSSGGLNQGTDTQYF. This sequence joins TRBV28 and TRBJ2-3; D tentatively fits TRBD1 or TRBD2 (7 bases each). Germline CDR1 reads MDHEN; CDR2 reads SYDVKM. Trimming cost V 4 bases and J 1 base, with 18 bases left between them. The CDR3 loop spans 17 amino acids.

The CDR3 protein is CASSRGPGELFF. The CDR3 DNA follows: TGTGCCAGCAGCCGCGGACCCGGGGAGCTGTTTTTT. V is TRBV7-2 and J is TRBJ2-2; D is unresolved. Germline values: CDR1 SGHTA, CDR2 FQGNSA. Trimming cost V 5 bases and J 6 bases, with 7 bases left between them. The CDR3 runs 12 residues.

This clone has just one count. The chain uses TRBV10-3 and TRBJ2-3; 9 bases align to TRBD1. The CDR3 extends over 12 amino acids. Trimming removed 9 bases from V and 5 bases from J; junction bases left unmatched: 3. The germline V gene encodes CDR1 ENHRY and CDR2 SYGVKD. The CDR3 is CAIQGAEDTQYF. CDR3 sequence (DNA): TGTGCCATACAGGGGGCGGAAGATACGCAGTATTTT.

The CDR3 nucleotides are TGCGCCAGCAGCTTCCCCGGGGGGGGTAACACTGAAGCTTTCTTT. It translates to CASSFPGGGNTEAFF. V usage is TRBV5-1 and J usage is TRBJ1-1; tentative D call: TRBD1 (5 bases). The V gene lost 2 bases and the J gene lost 2 bases, with 13 bases spanning the gap. Germline V gene data show CDR1 as SGHRS and CDR2 as YFSETQ. This CDR3 spans 15 amino acids.

This chain links TRBV9 with TRBJ1-1; D unclear. CDR1 SGDLS and CDR2 YYNGEE come from the germline V gene. This CDR3 spans 14 amino acids. Between the trimmed V and J ends, which lost 4 bases and 0 bases, there was a span of 10 bases. The DNA of the CDR3 is TGTGCCAGCAGCCCGCTGGCAATGAACACTGAAGCTTTCTTT. Translation gives CASSPLAMNTEAFF.

The chain uses TRBV13 and TRBJ1-2; no clear D gene. This CDR3 contains 11 residues. V lost 4 bases to trimming and J lost 5 bases, with 5 bases between them. Germline V lookup: CDR1 PRHDT, CDR2 FYEKMQ (reference sequence). CDR3 loop: CASSSLYGYTF. The CDR3 nucleotides are TGTGCCAGCAGCTCGCTATATGGCTACACCTTC.

With regard to this clone: Other nucleotide sequences in the sample specify the same CDR3. The chain carries TRBV7-2 and TRBJ1-1, with TRBD1 identical over 9 bases. This CDR3 spans 14 amino acids. J was trimmed by 5 bases and V by 4 bases; bases with no gene match: 5. Per germline, CDR1 SGHTA and CDR2 FQGNSA. The DNA for the CDR3 is TGTGCCAGCAGCTCCAGACAGGGGGGGACTGAAGCTTTCTTT. Translating it yields CASSSRQGGTEAFF.

V and J are TRBV19 and TRBJ1-5, with D perhaps matching TRBD1 (6 bases). The CDR3 totals 14 residues. The V gene lost 4 bases and the J gene lost 6 bases, with 13 bases spanning the gap. The V gene's germline CDR1 is LNHDA and CDR2 SQIVND (reference sequence). DNA of the CDR3: TGTGCCAGTAGTAGACAGGTCAGCGGTCAGCCCCAGCATTTT. Its protein is CASSRQVSGQPQHF. Full variable domain (remainder filled in from reference TRBV19 and TRBJ1-5): DGGITQSPKYLFRKEGQNVTLSCEQNLNHDAMYWYRQDPGQGLRLIYYSQIVNDFQKGDIAEGYSVSREKKESFPLTVTSAQKNPTAFYLCASSRQVSGQPQHFGDGTRLSIL.

Points on this clone: The junction shows a germline mismatch at one end, possibly a read error. The CDR3 sequence is CASSAEASGILDF. CDR3 DNA sequence: TGTGCCAGCAGTGCGGAGGCTAGCGGGATTTTGGATTTT. This chain uses TRBV6-4 with TRBJ2-3, with 9 bases that match TRBD2. The CDR3 has 13 residues. Germline loops: CDR1 MRHNA, CDR2 SNTAGT.

This chain uses TRBV27 with TRBJ1-2; D perhaps matches TRBD1 (6 bases). The CDR3 runs 15 residues. The V and J ends lost 7 bases and 4 bases respectively, with 19 bases between them. Germline CDR1 reads MNHEY; CDR2 reads SMNVEV (reference sequence). The CDR3 nucleotides read TGTGCCAGCACCTTCTCTCAGGGGTCGGTCTATGGCTACACCTTC. Amino acid sequence: CASTFSQGSVYGYTF.

The rearrangement joins TRBV5-4 to TRBJ2-6, with a tentative D call TRBD1 (5 bases). Germline assignment: CDR1 SGHNT and CDR2 YYREEE (reference sequence). The CDR3 is 15 residues long. V shed 7 bases and J shed 0 bases, with 11 bases lying between them. CDR3 bases: TGTGCCAGCGGACAACAGAGCTCTGGGGCCAACGTCCTGACTTTC. Translated, it gives CASGQQSSGANVLTF.

The V and J genes are TRBV11-2 and TRBJ1-2; a possible D gene is TRBD1 (6 bases). Germline assignment: CDR1 SGHAT and CDR2 FQNNGV. Trimming left V 5 bases short and J 8 bases short, with 18 bases between. The CDR3 totals 14 residues. CDR3 sequence: CASSHRTDSHGYTF. CDR3 DNA: TGTGCCAGCAGCCACCGGACAGACAGCCACGGCTACACCTTC.

This chain links TRBV5-1 with TRBJ1-1, with TRBD1 matching over 10 bases. The J segment lost 6 bases and the V segment lost 4 bases, leaving 6 bases of the junction unmatched. Germline CDR1 is SGHRS and CDR2 is YFSETQ. This CDR3 has 14 amino acids. CDR3 nucleotides: TGCGCCAGCAGCGTTGGGACAGGGGCGGCTGAAGCTTTCTTT. It specifies CASSVGTGAAEAFF.

This chain links TRBV18 with TRBJ2-5; D ambiguous. The length of the CDR3 is 13 residues. Trimming took 5 bases from V and 1 from J, leaving 8 bases between them. CDR1 and CDR2 (germline): KGHSH, LQKENI. CDR3 residues: CASSGSGQETQYF. CDR3 coding DNA: TGTGCCAGCTCAGGGTCGGGCCAAGAGACCCAGTACTTC.

As concerns this clone: The identical CDR3 is also encoded by other nucleotide sequences in the sample. The rearrangement uses TRBV5-1 and TRBJ1-3; unclear D gene. V gave up 0 bases and J gave up 0 bases, with 7 bases separating them. This CDR3 contains 15 residues. CDR1 SGHRS and CDR2 YFSETQ come from the germline V gene. The CDR3: CASSLDGISGNTIYF. CDR3 nucleotide sequence: TGCGCCAGCAGCTTGGACGGGATCTCTGGAAACACCATATATTTT.